This T cell receptor (beta chain) was found in a study of blood T cell repertoires in COVID-19. The wider study: Samples representing acute and convalescent COVID-19 were sourced from the United States, Italy and Spain. In each case, the material was cDNA or gDNA derived from T cells, B-cell-depleted T cells, or PBMCs.

Authors' processing steps: Reference gene primer amplification gave nucleated cell count estimates. Method: immunoSEQ multiplex PCR; TCRdb's copy keeps in-frame clones and lacks some. V, J and clone size were drawn from that table, and D and trimming were deduced from the DNA. The table records some 97,000 clones, just under 80% of them present only once. The J segment lost 3 bases and the V segment lost 5 bases, leaving 9 bases of the junction unmatched. CDR3 length equals 15 residues. CDR1 and CDR2 from the germline V gene are MNHNY and SVGAGI (reference sequence). Sequenced sample: peripheral blood. This clonotype originated in a man between 65 and 79 years old with active or convalescent COVID-19. The chain joins TRBV6-6 to TRBJ2-7; TRBD1 agrees at 8 bases. The CDR3 sequence is CASSRPGTGYYEQYF. In nucleotides, the CDR3 is TGTGCCAGCAGTCGACCCGGGACAGGATACTACGAGCAGTACTTC.